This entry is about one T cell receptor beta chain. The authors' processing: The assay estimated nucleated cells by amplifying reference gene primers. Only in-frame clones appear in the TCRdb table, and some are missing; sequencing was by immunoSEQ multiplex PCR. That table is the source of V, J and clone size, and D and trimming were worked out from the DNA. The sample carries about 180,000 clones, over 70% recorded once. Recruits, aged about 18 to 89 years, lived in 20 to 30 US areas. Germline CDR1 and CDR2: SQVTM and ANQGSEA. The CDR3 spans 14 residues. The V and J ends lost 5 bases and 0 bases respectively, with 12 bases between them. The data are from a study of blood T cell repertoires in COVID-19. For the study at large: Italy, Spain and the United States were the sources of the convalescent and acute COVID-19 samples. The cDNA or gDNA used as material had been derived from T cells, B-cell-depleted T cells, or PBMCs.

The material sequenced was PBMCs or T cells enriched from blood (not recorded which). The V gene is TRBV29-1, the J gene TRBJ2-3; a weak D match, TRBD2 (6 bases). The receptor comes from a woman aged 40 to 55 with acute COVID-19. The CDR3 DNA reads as TGCAGCGTTTCCCAGCGGGCGAGCACAGATACGCAGTATTTT. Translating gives CSVSQRASTDTQYF.